This is a list of T cell receptor beta chains from one sample in a study of T cell changes during pregnancy in multiple sclerosis. Sequencing was performed with immunoSEQ multiplex PCR; in TCRdb, only in-frame clones are kept and a portion is missing. Among tens of thousands of clones listed, 80% to 95% were seen once. The source material was peripheral blood, sampled after pregnancy. The receptors shown here come from a female donor in good health, enrolled as a control in a pregnancy study. The CDR3 runs from the conserved cysteine through the conserved F or W. The D gene is left open where the match is weak. Expanded clones get a size class; other rows say once, few or many, or leave the size out.

d_call j_call v_call clone_size cdr3_nt cdr3_aa
TRBD2 TRBJ2-1 TRBV6-6 . TGTGCCAGCAGTAAACAGCGGGGGGGCCTGTCTGAGCAGTTCTTC CASSKQRGGLSEQFF
TRBD1 TRBJ2-7 TRBV9 . TGTGCCAGCAGCCCACGGACAGGGGGTGACGAGCAGTACTTC CASSPRTGGDEQYF
. TRBJ2-5 TRBV5-1 . TGCGCCAGCAGCTTGAGGGTCGGAGGGATAGAGACCCAGTACTTC CASSLRVGGIETQYF
. TRBJ2-7 TRBV18 . TGTGCCAGCTCACCTCTGGGGGCCAGCTCCTACGAGCAGTACTTC CASSPLGASSYEQYF
TRBD2 TRBJ2-2 TRBV6-1 . TGTGCCAGCAGGGTACTAGCGGCGTACACCGGGGAGCTGTTTTTT CASRVLAAYTGELFF
. TRBJ2-7 TRBV7-2 . TGTGCCAGCAGCCCCAGCTCCTACGAGCAGTACTTC CASSPSSYEQYF
TRBD1 TRBJ1-6 TRBV6-5 . TGTGCCAGCAGTCGACGACAGGGGGGAAATTCACCCCTCCACTTT CASSRRQGGNSPLHF
. TRBJ2-5 TRBV4-1 . TGCGCCAGCAGCCCGCCCGGGAGCAGGGAGACCCAGTACTTC CASSPPGSRETQYF
. TRBJ2-1 TRBV6-6 few TGTGCCAGCAGTTACCTGGCATCTTACAATGAGCAGTTCTTC CASSYLASYNEQFF
. TRBJ2-7 TRBV5-8 . TGTGCCAGCAGCCAGCAAGGCGGGATTTACGAGCAGTACTTC CASSQQGGIYEQYF
TRBD1 TRBJ2-7 TRBV9 . TGTGCCAGCAGCGAAGGACAGGGCTACGAGCAGTACTTC CASSEGQGYEQYF
TRBD1 TRBJ1-5 TRBV10-3 . TGTGCCACGGGACAGGAGAACAATCAGCCCCAGCATTTT CATGQENNQPQHF
TRBD1 TRBJ2-2 TRBV19 . TGTGCCAGTAGTACCGGACAGGGGGCGGAAAGGGAGCTGTTTTTT CASSTGQGAERELFF
TRBD1 TRBJ2-3 TRBV5-1 . TGCGCCAGGACAGGGGGCACAGATACGCAGTATTTT CARTGGTDTQYF
TRBD2 TRBJ2-7 TRBV6-5 . TGTGCCAGCAGTTACGGGGAGGGAGTGACCTACGAGCAGTACTTC CASSYGEGVTYEQYF
TRBD1 TRBJ2-5 TRBV9 . TGTGCCAGCAGCGCTTTTTCAGGGGGACCGTACCAAGAGACCCAGTACTTC CASSAFSGGPYQETQYF
. TRBJ2-7 TRBV29-1 . TGCAGCGTTGAGCGGGACAGCTCCTACGAGCAGTACTTC CSVERDSSYEQYF
TRBD1 TRBJ2-5 TRBV11-2 . TGTGCCAGCAGCTCCCAAGGGGGCCTTGGAGAGACCCAGTACTTC CASSSQGGLGETQYF
TRBD2 TRBJ2-7 TRBV14 . TGTGCCAGCAGCCAAGGTCTAATCCGCGGACTAGCGGGAGTCAGGTCCTACGAGCAGTACTTC CASSQGLIRGLAGVRSYEQYF
TRBD2 TRBJ2-5 TRBV27 . TGTGCCAGCAGTCTTGGACTAGCGGGAGGGATAGAGACCCAGTACTTC CASSLGLAGGIETQYF
TRBD2 TRBJ2-7 TRBV19 . TGTGCCAGTACCCTGGGGCTAGCGGGGGAATACGAGCAGTACTTC CASTLGLAGEYEQYF
. TRBJ2-3 TRBV5-6 . TGTGCCAGCAGCTTGGGGGGGGTTGGAACAGATACGCAGTATTTT CASSLGGVGTDTQYF
TRBD2 TRBJ2-1 TRBV7-3 . TGTGCCAGCAGCTTGGGTAGCGGGAGGGCCCTACCGTATGAGCAGTTCTTC CASSLGSGRALPYEQFF
. TRBJ2-3 TRBV4-3 . TGCGCCAGCAGCCAAGGCCTCCCGTCGAGCGGGTCGGCGCATTTT CASSQGLPSSGSAHF
. TRBJ1-1 TRBV2 once TGTGCCAGCAGTGCGGGGCCAGGGGTGCACACTGAAGCTTTCTTT CASSAGPGVHTEAFF
. TRBJ2-2 TRBV6-6 . TGTGCCAGCGTACGGGGAGGCACCGGGGAGCTGTTTTTT CASVRGGTGELFF
TRBD2 TRBJ2-1 TRBV7-2 . TGTGCCAGCAGCCCGAGTAGCGGGTACTCCTACAATGAGCAGTTCTTC CASSPSSGYSYNEQFF
. TRBJ1-3 TRBV2 once TGTGCCAGCAGTCCAAACAGGGCCCGGAACACCATATATTTT CASSPNRARNTIYF